This T cell receptor (beta chain) was profiled in a study of cytomegalovirus exposure and HLA in healthy donors listed by TCRdb under 2017. Some background on the complete study: According to an earlier analysis of 550 to 750 of the donors, roughly 180 million T cells yielded 117 million unique TCR beta sequences and approximately 280 Gb of sequence data. An early release covering approximately 600 HLA-typed donors comprised approximately 290 gigabases of sequencing data and 85 million or so unique TCR sequences. The genetic ancestry cluster associated with self-reported Caucasian donors included around four fifths of the roughly 390 genotyped donors. The aim of the study was to test whether cataloging public T cell receptors could identify signatures of past pathogen exposure. Using immunosequencing, the study profiled T cell repertoires from approximately 700 subjects and related those repertoires to cytomegalovirus serostatus. A separate validation cohort of about 110 different subjects was used in addition to the 666-subject first cohort. To predict cytomegalovirus infection status, the study combined high-throughput TCR immunosequencing, statistical association of individual TCRs with disease status, and machine learning. A later analysis re-examined previously published TCR beta repertoires from more than 600 donors and added high-resolution HLA genotyping to investigate patterns of TCR occurrence. The later analysis used no new phenotypic data to find candidate immune exposures, relying instead on TCR beta sequences and their occurrence across donors. An earlier analysis of about 620 of the donors applied high-throughput TCR beta sequencing to assess whether each TCR beta V gene segment acted as functional or pseudogenic. Donor age, sex, ethnicity and CMV serostatus were compiled together with the repertoire data. A later genetic analysis took genome-wide SNP genotypes for about 65% of the roughly 670 donors and used that subset as a discovery cohort. All discovery cohort repertoires had been generated on a single sequencing platform. Both class I and class II loci were covered by HLA typing, at four-digit resolution. Typing coverage differed by locus: A, B, C, DRB1 and DQB1 were typed in about 620-630 donors, DQA1 in 500 to 550, DPA1 in approximately 610, and DPB1 in 450 to 480. Four or five DR-DQ haplotypes were handled as single units for association and clustering because linkage in the cohort was strong. Among 398 genotyped donors of the cohort, an average of around 240,000 unique TCR beta nucleotide sequences was sequenced per donor, of which about 18% were non-productive. Here is what the overall study found, with its caveats: Cytomegalovirus status was reported to be diagnosed by the classifier with high specificity and sensitivity in both the original and validation cohorts. A further reported finding was that TCR beta sequences accurately predicted the HLA-A and HLA-B alleles for most subjects in the first cohort. The authors suggested that the approach could potentially be extended to other disease states and immunological phenotypes. Assigning TCR associations to individual alleles was difficult when HLA alleles, especially DR and DQ, strongly co-occurred. A later genetic analysis associated a missense DCLRE1C variant with V-gene and J-gene trimming of TCR beta chains, and an independent cohort replicated the association. Three of the identified cytomegalovirus-associated TCR beta chains were confirmed in vitro to be specific for cytomegalovirus antigens. A later analysis reported that several top co-occurrence clusters appeared linked to parvovirus B19, influenza, CMV and Epstein-Barr virus. In a later analysis, HLA-associated TCR beta chains were found to be more clonally expanded and to have lower generation probabilities than equally common non-associated chains. In this cohort, only TCR beta chains were sequenced, and detectable features were limited by the absence of alpha or paired-chain data. HLA typing was unavailable for some donors at each locus, so association tests used only the typed subset. Roughly uniform sequencing depth across donors was assumed in presence/absence analyses, although this assumption may not hold. In an earlier analysis of some 500 of the donors, most TCR beta V segments appeared in productive rearrangements about 87% or about 30% of the time, broadly matching IMGT annotations. In a later genetic analysis, fewer N-insertions in productive TCRs were reported among donors in an Asian-associated ancestry cluster than the roughly 700-donor mean. At a false discovery rate of 0.05, a later analysis linked about 17,000 TCR beta sequences to specific HLA alleles. Because counts were too low, 15 to 20 rarely observed V segments, including chromosome 9 orphons, were excluded from the earlier analysis of 587 of the donors. While some public TCRs were present in many individuals, most TCR sequences turned up only very rarely across donors. Some IMGT-functional V segments, including TRBV6-2 and TRBV6-3, could not be distinguished by the 87-base-pair reads and were therefore excluded. A cluster of highly shared sequence variants was judged likely to represent a technical artifact of the sequencing pipeline. Linkage disequilibrium might explain the correlated functional status among segregating V segments, but an unknown experimental factor could not be excluded. For the cohort, immune exposure information was limited to CMV serostatus. A later analysis found that TCR association rates varied across HLA loci, with DRB1 alleles showing the most associated TCRs and HLA-C alleles the fewest. A total of 150 to 200 TCR beta chains were listed by the study as associated with cytomegalovirus. Most CMV-associated TCR beta chains appeared to be HLA-restricted in a later analysis, and the HLA associations seemed to be driven largely by CMV exposure.

The cohort consisted of 650 to 850 healthy bone marrow donors. At the time of sampling, all cohort members were nominally healthy, though unrecorded immune exposures were likely present. The donor tested CMV seronegative and was one of the 352 seronegative cohort members. Every donor gave a peripheral blood sample, and the peripheral blood mononuclear cells from that sample were used for TCR beta sequencing. Genomic DNA extraction from the blood cell samples was performed with the Qiagen DNeasy Blood Extraction Kit. The library was built by means of the immunoSEQ multiplex PCR assay. A mixture of 60 forward primers for TCR Vbeta segments and 13 reverse primers for TCR Jbeta segments was used in the multiplex PCR. The CDR3 region of rearranged TCR beta genes was amplified from genomic DNA with a multiplex PCR assay. On the Illumina HiSeq System, the amplified TCR beta libraries were sequenced as 87-base-pair reads. Concerning the study's data processing: Across the 600 to 700 repertoires, a later analysis counted some 81 million unique TCR beta chains, approximately 12 million of which were shared by at least two donors. Raw reads were error-corrected and collapsed into unique sequences with a nearest-neighbor algorithm that merged closely related sequences to remove PCR and sequencing errors. To assign V, D and J gene segments, CDR3 sequences were aligned to IMGT reference sequences. Each retained sequence needed at least a six-nucleotide match to both a V gene segment and a J gene segment. A rearrangement was called productive if the CDR3 had no stop codons and remained in frame with V and J, and every other rearrangement was called non-productive. CDR3 was defined according to IMGT convention as the region running from the second conserved V-encoded cysteine to the conserved J-encoded phenylalanine. Sequences without an unambiguous match to a single V gene segment were excluded from the earlier analysis of about 630 of the donors. In an earlier analysis of several hundred of the donors, V segments were called functional above 56.7% productive rearrangements and were called segregating when the between-donor standard deviation exceeded 5%. To diagnose cytomegalovirus status from the catalog of TCR beta chain sequences, a statistical classification framework was built. In a later analysis, TCR nucleotide sequences were compared against IMGT/GENE-DB human TR gene sequences so that V and J genes could be assigned. In a later analysis, CDR3 sequences and most-parsimonious VDJ recombination scenarios were assigned using the TCRdist pipeline. In a later analysis, each TCR beta chain was defined by its CDR3 amino acid sequence together with its V-gene family, and reads without a unique V-gene family were excluded. A later analysis removed over 500 highly shared, low-generation-probability nucleotide sequences to deal with suspected cross-contamination and a sequencing artifact. A later analysis calculated a clonal expansion index for each public chain from normalized within-repertoire ranks of inferred template counts. In a later analysis, generation probabilities were computed with a VDJ recombination model fitted to out-of-frame rearrangements, and the resulting probabilities were checked against IGoR. A later analysis scored TCR-TCR, TCR-HLA and TCR-CMV co-occurrence with hypergeometric tests, applying a repertoire-size bias correction to TCR pairs. To estimate false discovery rates, a later analysis permuted the HLA or CMV assignments 20 times. In a later analysis, co-occurring TCRs were grouped with DBSCAN, and TCRdist sequence similarity was added when clustering was performed within HLA-allele-positive subsets. For co-occurrence clustering, repertoires with fewer than 30,000 or more than 120,000 public chains were excluded, along with roughly five repertoires with anomalous nucleotide sharing. TCRdb obtained this table from immuneACCESS and retained in-frame rearrangements with V and J assigned. These tables miss some clones; where compared with another copy, unresolved V genes account for less than half of the shortfall, and the remainder is unexplained. V, J and clone size are taken as reported in that table, and D and trimming were inferred from the DNA itself. The sample table lists some 130,000 clones, around four fifths of them with a count of one. The top ten clonotypes cover about 1% of the sample.

The CDR3 covers 16 residues, taking in both the cysteine and the phenylalanine. The read is trimmed to its CDR3 DNA, 48 bases read in frame from base 1. After removal of 4 bases from V and 0 bases from J, the junction retains 6 bases not matched to a gene. From a lookup of the germline V gene, CDR1 and CDR2 are MNHEY and SVGAGI. Details on this clone: Its antigen target is currently unknown. Base qualities are not at hand, and no much larger clone is one base apart.

The receptor was derived from a boy younger than 18 in good health and CMV-seronegative. The chain is encoded by TRBV6-5 joined to TRBJ1-3; TRBD1 agrees with 7 junctional bases. Sequenced material: PBMCs. The encoded CDR3 is CASSFDTGVSGNTIYF. DNA sequence: TGTGCCAGCAGTTTCGATACAGGGGTCTCTGGAAACACCATATATTTT.